This is a list of T cell receptor beta chains from one sample in a study of T cells in Graves' hyperthyroidism and ophthalmopathy. TCRdb ran MiXCR on the multiplex PCR reads and lists one entry per CDR3 protein. The sample includes approximately 610,000 distinct CDR3 sequences, approximately 14% of them seen just once. The sequenced sample consisted of blood. The receptors shown here come from a woman between 35 and 50 years old with Graves' ophthalmopathy. Each CDR3 is given with its conserved first and last residue. The order of the fields is J gene, V gene, clone size, D gene, CDR3 protein, CDR3 DNA. A D gene is named only where the DNA matches it firmly. Where a row states a size, it is once, few, many or the class of an expanded clone; other rows omit it.

J: TRBJ1-6; V: TRBV7-8; size: many; D: NA; CDR3: CASSPTRGDSPLHF; DNA: TGTGCCAGCAGCCCCACCCGAGGAGATTCACCCCTCCACTTT
J: TRBJ1-5; V: TRBV20-1; size: many; D: NA; CDR3: CSARRQVDQPQHF; DNA: TGCAGTGCTAGGAGACAGGTGGATCAGCCCCAGCATTTT
J: TRBJ1-2; V: TRBV7-9; size: many; D: TRBD1; CDR3: CASRRGTEINYGYTF; DNA: TGTGCCAGCAGGCGCGGGACAGAGATTAACTATGGCTACACCTTC
J: TRBJ2-2; V: TRBV5-1; size: few; D: NA; CDR3: CASSSPTAGDTGELFF; DNA: TGCGCCAGCAGCTCCCCTACCGCCGGTGACACCGGGGAGCTGTTTTTT
J: TRBJ1-1; V: TRBV28; size: many; D: TRBD1; CDR3: CASSPGQGAWKAFF; DNA: TGTGCCAGCAGCCCCGGACAGGGCGCGTGGAAAGCTTTCTTT
J: TRBJ1-2; V: TRBV27; size: NA; D: NA; CDR3: CASSLRGKGYTF; DNA: TGTGCCAGCAGTTTAAGAGGGAAGGGCTACACCTTC
J: TRBJ2-2; V: TRBV10-3; size: few; D: TRBD2; CDR3: CAISAVAGVNTGELFF; DNA: TGTGCCATCAGTGCAGTAGCGGGAGTGAACACCGGGGAGCTGTTTTTT
J: TRBJ2-2; V: TRBV4-2; size: NA; D: TRBD2; CDR3: CASSQDPGLADTGELFF; DNA: TGTGCCAGCAGCCAAGATCCGGGACTAGCGGACACCGGGGAGCTGTTTTTT
J: TRBJ2-7; V: TRBV24-1; size: few; D: NA; CDR3: CATSDSDFYEQYF; DNA: TGTGCCACCAGTGACTCGGACTTCTACGAGCAGTACTTC
J: TRBJ2-2; V: TRBV12-3/TRBV12-4; size: many; D: NA; CDR3: CASSLRTDGELFF; DNA: TGTGCCAGCAGTCTCCGGACGGACGGGGAGCTGTTTTTT
J: TRBJ1-2; V: TRBV6-1; size: many; D: TRBD1; CDR3: CASRGQTGSGYTF; DNA: TGTGCCAGCAGGGGACAGACGGGGAGTGGCTACACCTTC
J: TRBJ2-5; V: TRBV29-1; size: many; D: TRBD1; CDR3: CSVQGAETQYF; DNA: TGCAGCGTTCAGGGGGCAGAGACCCAGTACTTC
J: TRBJ2-7; V: TRBV6-2/TRBV6-3; size: many; D: TRBD2; CDR3: CASSSQGLAYEQYF; DNA: TGTGCCAGCAGCTCCCAAGGACTAGCCTACGAGCAGTACTTC
J: TRBJ1-3; V: TRBV30; size: many; D: NA; CDR3: CAWSVTSGNTIYF; DNA: TGTGCCTGGAGTGTAACATCTGGAAACACCATATATTTT
J: TRBJ2-5; V: TRBV27; size: many; D: NA; CDR3: CASSFQGAQETQYF; DNA: TGTGCCAGCAGTTTTCAAGGAGCCCAAGAGACCCAGTACTTC
J: TRBJ2-5; V: TRBV10-3; size: NA; D: TRBD1; CDR3: CAIRGTGQETQYF; DNA: TGTGCCATCAGAGGGACAGGACAAGAGACCCAGTACTTC
J: TRBJ2-7; V: TRBV6-1; size: many; D: TRBD2; CDR3: CASRELAGVNEQYF; DNA: TGTGCCAGCAGGGAGCTAGCGGGAGTAAACGAGCAGTACTTC
J: TRBJ1-2; V: TRBV28; size: NA; D: TRBD1; CDR3: CASSPRTGGSYGYTF; DNA: TGTGCCAGCAGTCCTCGGACAGGGGGTTCCTATGGCTACACCTTC
J: TRBJ2-7; V: TRBV6-2/TRBV6-3; size: many; D: TRBD2; CDR3: CASTDFTSGSYEQYF; DNA: TGTGCCAGCACCGACTTCACTAGCGGCTCCTACGAGCAGTACTTC
J: TRBJ1-2; V: TRBV6-5; size: many; D: NA; CDR3: CASSYLPGNYGYTF; DNA: TGTGCCAGCAGTTATTTACCAGGGAACTATGGCTACACCTTC
J: TRBJ1-1; V: TRBV5-1; size: many; D: NA; CDR3: CASYAEGETEAFF; DNA: TGCGCCAGCTACGCCGAGGGCGAAACTGAAGCTTTCTTT
J: TRBJ2-7; V: TRBV28; size: many; D: NA; CDR3: CASSLVYTYEQYF; DNA: TGTGCCAGCAGTTTGGTTTATACCTACGAGCAGTACTTC
J: TRBJ2-2; V: TRBV19; size: many; D: TRBD1; CDR3: CASRSGTGNTGELFF; DNA: TGTGCCAGTAGGTCCGGGACAGGGAACACCGGGGAGCTGTTTTTT
J: TRBJ2-7; V: TRBV6-5; size: many; D: NA; CDR3: CASSWKGPGRYEQYF; DNA: TGTGCCAGCAGTTGGAAGGGGCCGGGACGCTACGAGCAGTACTTC
J: TRBJ2-7; V: TRBV19; size: many; D: NA; CDR3: CASSSFLSYEQYF; DNA: TGTGCCAGTAGCTCGTTCCTCTCCTACGAGCAGTACTTC
J: TRBJ1-1; V: TRBV28; size: many; D: NA; CDR3: CASSLSGGRTEAFF; DNA: TGTGCCAGCAGTTTAAGCGGGGGAAGGACTGAAGCTTTCTTT
J: TRBJ2-2; V: TRBV11-3; size: few; D: NA; CDR3: CASSFLKTGELFF; DNA: TGTGCCAGCAGCTTCCTCAAGACCGGGGAGCTGTTTTTT
J: TRBJ2-7; V: TRBV29-1; size: many; D: TRBD2; CDR3: CSVLGLAGDEQYF; DNA: TGCAGCGTGTTAGGACTAGCGGGAGACGAGCAGTACTTC
J: TRBJ2-7; V: TRBV4-1; size: few; D: TRBD2; CDR3: CASSVRLAGAGEQYF; DNA: TGCGCCAGCAGCGTCCGGCTTGCGGGAGCGGGTGAGCAGTACTTC
J: TRBJ2-5; V: TRBV12-3/TRBV12-4; size: NA; D: TRBD1; CDR3: CASSPTPTGRETQYF; DNA: TGTGCCAGCAGCCCCACCCCGACAGGGCGGGAGACCCAGTACTTC
J: TRBJ1-1; V: TRBV20-1; size: many; D: NA; CDR3: CSVGRLNTEAFF; DNA: TGCAGCGTAGGACGGCTGAACACTGAAGCTTTCTTT
J: TRBJ2-2; V: TRBV2; size: many; D: NA; CDR3: CASDRDIANTGELFF; DNA: TGTGCCAGCGACCGGGACATCGCGAACACCGGGGAGCTGTTTTTT
J: TRBJ2-7; V: TRBV6-1; size: many; D: NA; CDR3: CASSAERSYEQYF; DNA: TGTGCCAGCAGTGCGGAGAGATCATACGAGCAGTACTTC
J: TRBJ1-3; V: TRBV10-3; size: many; D: NA; CDR3: CAVKDSPGNTIYF; DNA: TGTGCCGTAAAGGACAGTCCTGGAAACACCATATATTTT
J: TRBJ1-2; V: TRBV29-1; size: few; D: NA; CDR3: CSVVLVNYGYTF; DNA: TGCAGCGTTGTATTGGTGAACTATGGCTACACCTTC
J: TRBJ2-5; V: TRBV6-2/TRBV6-3; size: few; D: NA; CDR3: CASSYYGHQETQYF; DNA: TGTGCCAGCAGTTATTATGGCCACCAAGAGACCCAGTACTTC
J: TRBJ2-7; V: TRBV11-2; size: few; D: TRBD1; CDR3: CASSLDRPQGIYEQYF; DNA: TGTGCCAGCAGCTTAGATAGGCCACAGGGGATCTACGAGCAGTACTTC
J: TRBJ2-2; V: TRBV15; size: many; D: NA; CDR3: CATSRDHSTGELFF; DNA: TGTGCCACCAGCAGAGATCATAGTACCGGGGAGCTGTTTTTT
J: TRBJ2-7; V: TRBV6-1; size: many; D: NA; CDR3: CASTGAHSYEQYF; DNA: TGTGCCAGCACGGGGGCCCACTCCTACGAGCAGTACTTC
J: TRBJ2-4; V: TRBV28; size: many; D: TRBD1; CDR3: CASMVTGGNIQYF; DNA: TGTGCCAGCATGGTGACAGGGGGAAACATTCAGTACTTC
J: TRBJ1-5; V: TRBV4-2; size: many; D: NA; CDR3: CASSQGWFQPQHF; DNA: TGTGCCAGCAGCCAAGGCTGGTTTCAGCCCCAGCATTTT
J: TRBJ2-7; V: TRBV30; size: many; D: NA; CDR3: CAWSPGVGSYEQYF; DNA: TGTGCCTGGAGCCCAGGCGTCGGCTCCTACGAGCAGTACTTC
J: TRBJ1-1; V: TRBV5-6; size: few; D: NA; CDR3: CASSLEKLNTEAFF; DNA: TGTGCCAGCAGCTTGGAGAAGCTGAACACTGAAGCTTTCTTT
J: TRBJ1-1; V: TRBV29-1; size: few; D: NA; CDR3: CSAGWWAPTGAEAFF; DNA: TGCAGCGCCGGATGGTGGGCACCAACGGGGGCTGAAGCTTTCTTT
J: TRBJ1-2; V: TRBV20-1; size: many; D: TRBD1; CDR3: CSASLSQGAAYGYTF; DNA: TGCAGTGCTAGTTTATCACAGGGGGCAGCCTATGGCTACACCTTC